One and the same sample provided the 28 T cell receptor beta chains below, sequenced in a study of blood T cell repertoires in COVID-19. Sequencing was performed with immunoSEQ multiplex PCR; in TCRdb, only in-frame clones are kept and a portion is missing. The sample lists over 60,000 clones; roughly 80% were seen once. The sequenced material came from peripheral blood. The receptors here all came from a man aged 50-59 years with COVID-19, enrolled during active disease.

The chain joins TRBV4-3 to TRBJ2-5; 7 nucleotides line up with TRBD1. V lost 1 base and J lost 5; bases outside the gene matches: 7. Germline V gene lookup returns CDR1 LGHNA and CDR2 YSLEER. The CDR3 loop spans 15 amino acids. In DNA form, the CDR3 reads TGCGCCAGCAGCCAAGGGCAAGGGGGCGGGGAGACCCAGTACTTC. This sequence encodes CASSQGQGGGETQYF.

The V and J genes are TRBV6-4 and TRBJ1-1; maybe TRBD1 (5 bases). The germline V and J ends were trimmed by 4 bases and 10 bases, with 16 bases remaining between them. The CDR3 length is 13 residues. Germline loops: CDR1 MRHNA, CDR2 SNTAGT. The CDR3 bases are TGTGCCAGCAGTGCAACCCATTCGCAGGGAGCTTTCTTT. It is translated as CASSATHSQGAFF.

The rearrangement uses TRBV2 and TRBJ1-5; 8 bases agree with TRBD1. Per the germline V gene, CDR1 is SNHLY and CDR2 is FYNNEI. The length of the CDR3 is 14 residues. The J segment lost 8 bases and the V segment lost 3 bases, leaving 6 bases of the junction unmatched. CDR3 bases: TGTGCCAGCAGTGAGCAGGGGGCGCCGGAGCCCCAGCATTTT. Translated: CASSEQGAPEPQHF.

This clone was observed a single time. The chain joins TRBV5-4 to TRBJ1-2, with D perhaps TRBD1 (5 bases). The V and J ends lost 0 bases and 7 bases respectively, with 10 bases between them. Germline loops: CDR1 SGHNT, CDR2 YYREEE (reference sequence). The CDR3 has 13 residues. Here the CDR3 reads CASSLASGSGYTF. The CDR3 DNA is TGTGCCAGCAGCTTGGCTTCAGGGTCTGGCTACACCTTC.

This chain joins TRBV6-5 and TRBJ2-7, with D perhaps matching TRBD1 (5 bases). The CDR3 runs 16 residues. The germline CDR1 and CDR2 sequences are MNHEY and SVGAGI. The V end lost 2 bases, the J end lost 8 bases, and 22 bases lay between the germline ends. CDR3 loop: CASSYRYQGFPSKQYF. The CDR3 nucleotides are TGTGCCAGCAGTTACCGATACCAGGGATTTCCCTCGAAGCAGTACTTC.

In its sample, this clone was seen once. The CDR3 is CASSWGGSAEQYF. CDR3 nucleotides: TGTGCCAGCTCCTGGGGGGGGTCAGCCGAGCAGTACTTC. This chain links TRBV3-1 (or the pseudogene TRBV3-2) with TRBJ2-7, with TRBD2 identical over 7 bases. This CDR3 is 13 amino acids long. The V and J ends lost 8 bases and 6 bases, in that order; junction bases with no gene match: 10. Germline V CDR1 and CDR2: LGHDT, YNNKEL (reference sequence).

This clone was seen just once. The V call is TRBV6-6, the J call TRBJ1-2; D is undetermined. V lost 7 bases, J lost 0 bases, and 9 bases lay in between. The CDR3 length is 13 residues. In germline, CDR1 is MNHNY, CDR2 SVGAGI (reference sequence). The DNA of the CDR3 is TGTGCCAGCAATCGAGACACTAACTATGGCTACACCTTC. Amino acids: CASNRDTNYGYTF.

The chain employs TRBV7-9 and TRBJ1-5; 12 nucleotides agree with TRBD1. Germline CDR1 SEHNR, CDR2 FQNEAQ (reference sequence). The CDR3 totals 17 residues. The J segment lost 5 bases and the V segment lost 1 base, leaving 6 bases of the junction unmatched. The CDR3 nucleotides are TGTGCCAGCAGCTTAGGTCTGGGACAGGGGGCGCATCAGCCCCAGCATTTT. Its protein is CASSLGLGQGAHQPQHF.

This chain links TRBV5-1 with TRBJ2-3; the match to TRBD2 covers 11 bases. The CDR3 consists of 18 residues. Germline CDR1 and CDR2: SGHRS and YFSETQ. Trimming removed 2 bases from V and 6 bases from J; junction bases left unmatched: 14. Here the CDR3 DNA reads TGCGCCAGCAGCTTCGGAGCGTTAGCGGGGGGGCCGAGGGATACGCAGTATTTT. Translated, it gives CASSFGALAGGPRDTQYF.

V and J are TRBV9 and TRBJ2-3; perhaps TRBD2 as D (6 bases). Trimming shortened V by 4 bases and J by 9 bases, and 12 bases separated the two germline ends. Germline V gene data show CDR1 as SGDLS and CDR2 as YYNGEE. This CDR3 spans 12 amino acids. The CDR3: CASSRSGATQYF. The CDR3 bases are TGTGCCAGCAGCAGGTCGGGAGCGACGCAGTATTTT.

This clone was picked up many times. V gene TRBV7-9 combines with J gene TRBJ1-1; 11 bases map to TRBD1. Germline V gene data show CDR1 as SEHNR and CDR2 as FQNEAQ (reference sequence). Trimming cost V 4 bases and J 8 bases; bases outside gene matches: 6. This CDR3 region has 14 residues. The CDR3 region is CASSSRTGGEEAFF. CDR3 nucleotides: TGTGCCAGCAGCTCCCGGACAGGGGGCGAGGAAGCTTTCTTT.

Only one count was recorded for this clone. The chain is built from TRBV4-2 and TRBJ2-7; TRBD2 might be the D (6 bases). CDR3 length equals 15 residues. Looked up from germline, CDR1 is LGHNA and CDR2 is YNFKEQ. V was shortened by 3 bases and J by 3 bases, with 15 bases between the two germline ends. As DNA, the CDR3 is TGTGCCAGCAGCCAGGGCGGGGAAACCCTCTACGAGCAGTACTTC. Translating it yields CASSQGGETLYEQYF.

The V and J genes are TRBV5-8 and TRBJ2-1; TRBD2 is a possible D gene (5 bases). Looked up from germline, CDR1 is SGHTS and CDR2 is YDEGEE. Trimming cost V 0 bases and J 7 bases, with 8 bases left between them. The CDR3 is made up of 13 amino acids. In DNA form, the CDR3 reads TGTGCCAGCAGCTTGGACGGGGATAATGAGCAGTTCTTC. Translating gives CASSLDGDNEQFF.

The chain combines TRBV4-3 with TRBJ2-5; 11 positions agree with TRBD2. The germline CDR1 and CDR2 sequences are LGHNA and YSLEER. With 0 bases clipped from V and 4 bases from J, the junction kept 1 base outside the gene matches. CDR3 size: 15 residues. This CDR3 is CASSQDSGGVETQYF. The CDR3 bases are TGCGCCAGCAGCCAAGATAGCGGGGGGGTAGAGACCCAGTACTTC.

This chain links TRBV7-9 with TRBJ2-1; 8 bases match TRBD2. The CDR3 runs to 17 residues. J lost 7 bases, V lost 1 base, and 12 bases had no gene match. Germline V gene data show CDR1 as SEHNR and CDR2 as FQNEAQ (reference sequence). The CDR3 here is CASSLDSSTGGLNEQFF. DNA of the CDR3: TGTGCCAGCAGCTTAGACAGTAGCACGGGGGGGCTGAATGAGCAGTTCTTC.

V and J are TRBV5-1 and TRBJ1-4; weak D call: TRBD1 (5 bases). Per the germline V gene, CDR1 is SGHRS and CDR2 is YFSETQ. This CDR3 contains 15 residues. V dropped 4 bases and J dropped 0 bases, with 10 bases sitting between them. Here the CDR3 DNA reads TGCGCCAGCAGCACCGACAGAGCAACTAATGAAAAACTGTTTTTT. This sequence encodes CASSTDRATNEKLFF.

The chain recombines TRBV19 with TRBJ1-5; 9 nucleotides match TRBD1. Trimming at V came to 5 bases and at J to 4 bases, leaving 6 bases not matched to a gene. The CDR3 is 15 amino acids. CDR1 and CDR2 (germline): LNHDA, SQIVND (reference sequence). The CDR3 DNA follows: TGTGCCAGTAGTTACTTGGGGACAGGGAATCAGCCCCAGCATTTT. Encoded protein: CASSYLGTGNQPQHF.

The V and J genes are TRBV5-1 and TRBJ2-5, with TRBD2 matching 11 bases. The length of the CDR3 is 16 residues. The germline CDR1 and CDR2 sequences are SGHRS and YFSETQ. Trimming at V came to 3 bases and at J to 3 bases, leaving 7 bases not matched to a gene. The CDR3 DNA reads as TGCGCCAGCAGCTGGACTAGCGGGTTACTAAAAGAGACCCAGTACTTC. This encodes CASSWTSGLLKETQYF.

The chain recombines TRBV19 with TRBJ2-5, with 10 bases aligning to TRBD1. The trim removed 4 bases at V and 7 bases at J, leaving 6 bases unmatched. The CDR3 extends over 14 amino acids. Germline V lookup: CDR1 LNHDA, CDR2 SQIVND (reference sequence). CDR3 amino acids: CASSTTGGEGTQYF. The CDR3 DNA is TGTGCCAGTAGTACGACAGGGGGCGAGGGGACCCAGTACTTC.

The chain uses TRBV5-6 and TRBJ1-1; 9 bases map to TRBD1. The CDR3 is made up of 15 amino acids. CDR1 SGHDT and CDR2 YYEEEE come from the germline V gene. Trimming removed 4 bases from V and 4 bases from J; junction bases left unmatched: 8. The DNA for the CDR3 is TGTGCCAGCAGCCCGGGACAGGGAGGGATCACTGAAGCTTTCTTT. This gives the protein CASSPGQGGITEAFF.

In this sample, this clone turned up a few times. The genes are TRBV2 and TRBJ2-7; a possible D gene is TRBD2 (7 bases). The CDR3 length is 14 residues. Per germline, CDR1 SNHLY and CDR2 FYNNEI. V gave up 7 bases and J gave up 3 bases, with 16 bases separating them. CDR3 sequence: CASTRRGAGYEQYF. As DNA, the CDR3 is TGTGCCAGCACCCGACGGGGGGCGGGCTACGAGCAGTACTTC.

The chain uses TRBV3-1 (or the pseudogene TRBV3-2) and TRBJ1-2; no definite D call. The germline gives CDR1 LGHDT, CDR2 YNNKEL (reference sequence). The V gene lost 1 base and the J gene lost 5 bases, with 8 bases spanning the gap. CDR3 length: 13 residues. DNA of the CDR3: TGTGCCAGCAGCCAAGGCAGCGGGTATGGCTACACCTTC. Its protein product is CASSQGSGYGYTF.

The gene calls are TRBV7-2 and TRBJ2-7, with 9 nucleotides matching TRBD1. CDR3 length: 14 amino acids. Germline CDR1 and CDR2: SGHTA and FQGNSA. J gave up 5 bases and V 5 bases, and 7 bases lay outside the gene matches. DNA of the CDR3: TGTGCCAGCAGCCCCACCGGGACAGGGAACGAGCAGTACTTC. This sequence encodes CASSPTGTGNEQYF.

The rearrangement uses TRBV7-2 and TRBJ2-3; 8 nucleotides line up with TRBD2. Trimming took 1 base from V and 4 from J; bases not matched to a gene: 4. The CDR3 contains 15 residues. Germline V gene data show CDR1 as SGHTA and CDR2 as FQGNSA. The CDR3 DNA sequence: TGTGCCAGCAGCTTAGTTAGCGGGGCCCCAGATACGCAGTATTTT. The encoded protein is CASSLVSGAPDTQYF.

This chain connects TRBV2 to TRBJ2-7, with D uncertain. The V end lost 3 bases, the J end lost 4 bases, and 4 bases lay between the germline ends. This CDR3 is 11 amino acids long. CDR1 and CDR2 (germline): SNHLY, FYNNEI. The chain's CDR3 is CASSDSYEQYF. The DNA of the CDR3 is TGTGCCAGCAGTGACAGTTACGAGCAGTACTTC.

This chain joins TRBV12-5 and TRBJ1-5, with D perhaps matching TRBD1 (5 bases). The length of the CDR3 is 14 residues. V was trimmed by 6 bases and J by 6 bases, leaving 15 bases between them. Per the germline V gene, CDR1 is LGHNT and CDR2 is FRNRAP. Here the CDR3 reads CASGPGGRGQPQHF. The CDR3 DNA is TGTGCTAGTGGGCCCGGTGGGAGGGGTCAGCCCCAGCATTTT.

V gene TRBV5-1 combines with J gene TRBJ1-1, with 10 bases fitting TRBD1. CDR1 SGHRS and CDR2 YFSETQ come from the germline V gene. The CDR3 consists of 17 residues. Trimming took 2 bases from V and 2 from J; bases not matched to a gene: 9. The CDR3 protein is CASSFGTGAARNTEAFF. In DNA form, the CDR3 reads TGCGCCAGCAGCTTCGGGACAGGGGCCGCGCGAAACACTGAAGCTTTCTTT.

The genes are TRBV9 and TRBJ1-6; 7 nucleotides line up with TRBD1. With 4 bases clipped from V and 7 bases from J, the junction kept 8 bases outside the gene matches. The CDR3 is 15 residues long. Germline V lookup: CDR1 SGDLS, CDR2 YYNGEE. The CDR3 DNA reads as TGTGCCAGCAGCCTATCAGACAGGGCCAATTCACCCCTCCACTTT. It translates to CASSLSDRANSPLHF.